Listed below are T cell receptor beta chains from one sample, sequenced in a study of T cell responses to AZD1222 COVID-19 vaccine. Here immunoSEQ multiplex PCR was the method, and the copy in TCRdb shows in-frame clones only, minus some. The data show roughly 140,000 clones, 90% to 95% seen once. The source material was peripheral blood, sampled on day 0 of AZD1222 vaccination. These receptors all stem from an adult in good health. Each CDR3 is given with its conserved first and last residue. A D gene is named only where the DNA matches it firmly. Size is omitted from some rows. Given values are once, few, many or a class for expanded clones.

TRBV28	-	TRBJ2-3	-	CASSLEQLSTDTQYF	TGTGCCAGCAGTTTAGAACAGCTTAGCACAGATACGCAGTATTTT
TRBV6-5	-	TRBJ1-6	-	CASSYSAIGPPSPLHF	TGTGCCAGCAGTTACTCGGCGATAGGACCTCCCTCACCCCTCCACTTT
TRBV19	-	TRBJ1-3	-	CASSSPGRFSSGNTIYF	TGTGCCAGTAGTTCGCCCGGACGCTTTAGCTCTGGAAACACCATATATTTT
TRBV6-1	TRBD1	TRBJ1-2	-	CASSEMGQGIGYTF	TGTGCCAGCAGTGAAATGGGACAGGGGATTGGCTACACCTTC
TRBV7-2	-	TRBJ1-1	-	CASSLVRDGVEAFF	TGTGCCAGCAGCTTAGTTAGGGACGGCGTTGAAGCTTTCTTT
TRBV7-3	-	TRBJ2-3	-	CASSAGTRGSFDTQYF	TGTGCCAGCAGCGCGGGGACCAGGGGTAGTTTCGATACGCAGTATTTT
TRBV4-3	-	TRBJ2-4	-	CASSQDSTAKNIQYF	TGCGCCAGCAGCCAAGATAGCACAGCCAAAAACATTCAGTACTTC
TRBV7-9	TRBD2	TRBJ2-3	-	CASSVTGLADTDTQYF	TGTGCCAGCAGCGTCACGGGACTAGCGGACACAGATACGCAGTATTTT
TRBV2	-	TRBJ2-5	-	CASSDFQETQYF	TGTGCCAGCAGTGACTTCCAAGAGACCCAGTACTTC
TRBV28	TRBD1	TRBJ1-5	-	CASNPPDRMFQPQHF	TGTGCCAGTAACCCCCCGGACAGGATGTTTCAGCCCCAGCATTTT
TRBV10-1	-	TRBJ1-5	-	CAPSRRGDQPQHF	TGCGCCCCCAGCAGGAGGGGAGATCAGCCCCAGCATTTT
TRBV5-6	TRBD1	TRBJ1-1	-	CASSSVDRDYAEAFF	TGTGCCAGCAGCTCGGTAGACAGGGACTACGCTGAAGCTTTCTTT
TRBV5-6	TRBD1	TRBJ1-5	-	CASSHGQAQDF	TGTGCCAGCAGCCACGGACAGGCTCAGGATTTT
TRBV3-1/TRBV3-2	-	TRBJ1-2	-	CASSQRQQAYGYTF	TGTGCCAGCAGCCAGCGACAGCAGGCCTATGGCTACACCTTC
TRBV2	-	TRBJ1-6	-	CASSLERLGSPLHF	TGTGCCAGCAGCCTAGAAAGACTGGGGTCACCCCTCCACTTT
TRBV10-3	-	TRBJ1-1	-	CAIKRGTEAFF	TGTGCCATTAAACGGGGGACTGAAGCTTTCTTT
TRBV3-1/TRBV3-2	TRBD1	TRBJ1-1	-	CASSLSPGTGMNTEAFF	TGTGCCAGCAGCCTGAGTCCCGGGACAGGGATGAACACTGAAGCTTTCTTT
TRBV15	-	TRBJ1-2	-	CATTDSHNYGYTF	TGTGCCACCACGGACAGTCATAACTATGGCTACACCTTC
TRBV3-1/TRBV3-2	TRBD2	TRBJ2-2	-	CASSQRGGAGELFF	TGTGCCAGCAGCCAGCGCGGGGGAGCCGGGGAGCTGTTTTTT
TRBV28	-	TRBJ1-6	-	CASRADGTAISPLHF	TGTGCCAGCAGGGCCGACGGGACTGCTATTTCACCCCTCCACTTT
TRBV5-4	TRBD2	TRBJ2-3	-	CASSLGSGAADTQYF	TGTGCCAGCAGCTTAGGTAGCGGGGCGGCAGATACGCAGTATTTT
TRBV6-5	-	TRBJ2-1	-	CASSPPARGYNEQFF	TGTGCCAGCAGTCCCCCTGCGCGGGGATACAATGAGCAGTTCTTC
TRBV11-3	TRBD1	TRBJ2-3	-	CAREPFGQASLWTDTQYF	TGTGCCAGGGAACCCTTCGGACAGGCCTCTTTATGGACAGATACGCAGTATTTT
TRBV9	-	TRBJ2-1	-	CASSVRGESYNEQFF	TGTGCCAGCAGCGTGCGCGGGGAATCCTACAATGAGCAGTTCTTC
TRBV7-3	-	TRBJ1-1	-	CASSGEFIRPEAFF	TGTGCCAGCAGCGGAGAATTCATTCGTCCTGAAGCTTTCTTT
TRBV30	-	TRBJ1-6	-	CAWREGPSPLHF	TGTGCCTGGAGAGAGGGGCCTTCACCCCTCCACTTT
TRBV12-3/TRBV12-4	-	TRBJ1-5	-	CASSFYSHQPQHF	TGTGCCAGCAGTTTTTACAGCCATCAGCCCCAGCATTTT
TRBV28	-	TRBJ1-6	-	CASSPPRGTNSPLHF	TGTGCCAGCAGTCCTCCGAGGGGGACTAATTCACCCCTCCACTTT
TRBV19	TRBD1	TRBJ1-6	-	CASSTHRGQGNSPLHF	TGTGCCAGTAGTACGCACAGGGGACAGGGAAATTCACCCCTCCACTTT
TRBV10-3	-	TRBJ1-5	-	CAISAGAHSNQPQHF	TGTGCCATCAGTGCGGGAGCCCATAGCAATCAGCCCCAGCATTTT
TRBV7-9	-	TRBJ1-1	-	CASSLALGYNTEAFF	TGTGCCAGCAGCTTAGCGCTTGGTTACAACACTGAAGCTTTCTTT
TRBV11-1	-	TRBJ1-3	-	CASSSRYSGNTIYF	TGTGCCAGCAGCTCGCGCTACTCTGGAAACACCATATATTTT
TRBV2	-	TRBJ1-5	-	CASSEWVGENQPQHF	TGTGCCAGCAGTGAATGGGTTGGGGAAAATCAGCCCCAGCATTTT
TRBV5-1	-	TRBJ1-5	few	CASSLDGQPQHF	TGCGCCAGCAGCTTGGATGGTCAGCCCCAGCATTTT
TRBV28	TRBD2	TRBJ2-3	-	CASRGRGESGYF	TGTGCCAGCAGGGGACGGGGGGAGTCGGGGTATTTT
TRBV5-4	TRBD1	TRBJ1-2	many	CASSWDRENGYTF	TGTGCCAGCAGCTGGGACAGGGAGAATGGCTACACCTTC
TRBV13	-	TRBJ2-3	-	CASSSRRADTQYF	TGTGCCAGCAGCTCCAGGCGGGCTGATACGCAGTATTTT
TRBV7-9	-	TRBJ1-1	-	CASSLSDTEAFF	TGTGCCAGCAGCTTATCGGACACTGAAGCTTTCTTT
TRBV12-3/TRBV12-4	-	TRBJ2-1	-	CASSPTGNEQFF	TGTGCCAGCAGTCCGACCGGGAATGAGCAGTTCTTC
TRBV6-5	-	TRBJ2-3	-	CASSYDGSTDTQYF	TGTGCCAGCAGTTACGACGGGAGCACAGATACGCAGTATTTT
TRBV5-5	-	TRBJ2-1	-	CASSGTGFEGVDEQFF	TGTGCCAGCAGCGGAACAGGTTTTGAAGGGGTCGATGAGCAGTTCTTC
TRBV2	TRBD1	TRBJ1-4	-	CASRGQATNEKLFF	TGTGCCAGCAGGGGACAGGCAACTAATGAAAAACTGTTTTTT
TRBV5-8	-	TRBJ1-5	-	CASRLISHQPQHF	TGTGCCAGCAGGCTGATATCTCATCAGCCCCAGCATTTT
TRBV28	-	TRBJ2-2	-	CASSFRGMNTGELFF	TGTGCCAGCAGTTTCAGAGGGATGAACACCGGGGAGCTGTTTTTT
TRBV7-2	-	TRBJ2-4	-	CASSPMGMGDIQYF	TGTGCCAGCAGCCCAATGGGTATGGGTGACATTCAGTACTTC
TRBV27	-	TRBJ1-2	-	CASSLFWGGQISGYTF	TGTGCCAGCAGTTTATTTTGGGGAGGGCAAATTAGCGGCTACACCTTC
TRBV15	-	TRBJ1-1	-	CATSRDRGGTEAFF	TGTGCCACCAGCAGAGACAGGGGCGGCACTGAAGCTTTCTTT
TRBV4-1	-	TRBJ1-5	-	CASSQGQYSNQPQHF	TGCGCCAGCAGCCAAGGACAGTATAGCAATCAGCCCCAGCATTTT
TRBV7-8	TRBD1	TRBJ2-3	-	CASSSPRGSTDTQYF	TGTGCCAGCAGCTCCCCCAGGGGGAGCACAGATACGCAGTATTTT
TRBV12-3/TRBV12-4	-	TRBJ2-5	-	CASSFGWAQYF	TGTGCCAGCAGTTTCGGGTGGGCCCAGTACTTC
TRBV5-1	TRBD1	TRBJ1-6	-	CASSLVQGASSPLHF	TGCGCCAGCAGCTTGGTACAGGGGGCAAGTTCACCCCTCCACTTT
TRBV6-4	-	TRBJ1-5	once	CASSSLGYSNQPQHF	TGTGCCAGCAGTTCGCTCGGGTATAGCAATCAGCCCCAGCATTTT
TRBV6-5	-	TRBJ1-5	-	CASSPGGGDQPQHF	TGTGCCAGCAGCCCGGGAGGGGGAGATCAGCCCCAGCATTTT
TRBV7-3	-	TRBJ2-5	-	CASSLSPQARGTQYF	TGTGCCAGCAGCTTAAGCCCACAGGCCCGGGGGACCCAGTACTTC
TRBV18	TRBD1	TRBJ1-2	-	CASHGQVPGYTF	TGTGCCAGCCACGGACAGGTCCCCGGCTACACCTTC